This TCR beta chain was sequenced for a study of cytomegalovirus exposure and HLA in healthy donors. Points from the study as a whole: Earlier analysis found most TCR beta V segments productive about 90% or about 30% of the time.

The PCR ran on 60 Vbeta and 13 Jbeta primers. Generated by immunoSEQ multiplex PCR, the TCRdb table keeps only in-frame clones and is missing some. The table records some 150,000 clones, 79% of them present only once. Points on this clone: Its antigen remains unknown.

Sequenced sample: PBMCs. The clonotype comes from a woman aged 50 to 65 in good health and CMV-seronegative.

Here the CDR3 reads CASSLRLGSGRAWAKNIQYF. The CDR3 DNA follows: TGTGCCAGCAGTTTAAGGCTGGGTAGCGGGAGGGCCTGGGCCAAAAACATTCAGTACTTC. The V call is TRBV28, the J call TRBJ2-4; 11 bases align to TRBD2. The CDR3 contains 20 residues. J was trimmed by 1 base and V by 2 bases; bases with no gene match: 13. Germline V gene lookup returns CDR1 MDHEN and CDR2 SYDVKM.